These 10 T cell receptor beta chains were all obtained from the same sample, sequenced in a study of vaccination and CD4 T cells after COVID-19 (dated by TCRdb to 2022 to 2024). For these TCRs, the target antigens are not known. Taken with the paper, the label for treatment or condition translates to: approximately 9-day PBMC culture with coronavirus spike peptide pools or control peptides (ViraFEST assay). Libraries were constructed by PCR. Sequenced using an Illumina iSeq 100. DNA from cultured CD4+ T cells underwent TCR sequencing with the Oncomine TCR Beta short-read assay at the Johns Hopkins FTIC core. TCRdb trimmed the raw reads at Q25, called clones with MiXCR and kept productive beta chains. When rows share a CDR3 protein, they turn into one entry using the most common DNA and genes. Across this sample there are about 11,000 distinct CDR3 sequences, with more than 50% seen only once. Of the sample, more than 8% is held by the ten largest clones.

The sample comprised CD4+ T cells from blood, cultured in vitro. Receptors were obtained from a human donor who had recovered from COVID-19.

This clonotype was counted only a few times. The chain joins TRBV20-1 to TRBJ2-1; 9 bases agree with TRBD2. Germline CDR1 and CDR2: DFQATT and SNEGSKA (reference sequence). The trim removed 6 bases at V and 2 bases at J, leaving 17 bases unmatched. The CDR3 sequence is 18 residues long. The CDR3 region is CSADLWAAGGLTYNEQFF. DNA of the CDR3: TGCAGTGCCGACTTATGGGCGGCGGGAGGGTTGACCTACAATGAGCAGTTCTTC.

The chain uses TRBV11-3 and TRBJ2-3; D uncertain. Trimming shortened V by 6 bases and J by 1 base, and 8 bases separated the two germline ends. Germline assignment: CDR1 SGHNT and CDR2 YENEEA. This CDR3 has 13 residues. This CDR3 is CASSPHGTDTQYF. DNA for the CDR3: TGTGCCAGCAGTCCTCACGGCACAGATACGCAGTATTTT.

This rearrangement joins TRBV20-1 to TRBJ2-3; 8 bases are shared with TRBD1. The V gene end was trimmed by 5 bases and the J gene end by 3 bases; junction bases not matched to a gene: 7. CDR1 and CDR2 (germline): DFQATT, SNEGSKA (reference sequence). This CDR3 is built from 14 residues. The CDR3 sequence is CSAGVTGETDTQYF. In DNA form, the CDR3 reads TGCAGTGCTGGAGTGACAGGGGAAACAGATACGCAGTATTTT.

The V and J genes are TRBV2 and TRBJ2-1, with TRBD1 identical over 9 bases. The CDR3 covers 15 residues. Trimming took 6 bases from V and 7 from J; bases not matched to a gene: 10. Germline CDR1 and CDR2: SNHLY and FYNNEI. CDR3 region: CASRGQGSSSNEQFF. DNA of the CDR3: TGTGCCAGCAGAGGACAGGGGTCCAGTTCGAATGAGCAGTTCTTC.

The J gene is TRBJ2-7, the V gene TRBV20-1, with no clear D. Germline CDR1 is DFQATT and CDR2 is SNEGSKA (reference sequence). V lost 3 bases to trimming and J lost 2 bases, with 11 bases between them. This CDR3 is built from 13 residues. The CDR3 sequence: CSASIVRTYEQYF. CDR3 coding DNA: TGCAGTGCTAGCATTGTGCGAACCTACGAGCAGTACTTC.

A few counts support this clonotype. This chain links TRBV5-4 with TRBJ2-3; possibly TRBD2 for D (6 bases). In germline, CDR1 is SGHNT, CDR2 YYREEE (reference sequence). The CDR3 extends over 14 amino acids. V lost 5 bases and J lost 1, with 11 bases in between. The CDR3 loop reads CASRGGLGTDTQYF. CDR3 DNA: TGTGCCAGCAGGGGGGGATTGGGCACAGATACGCAGTATTTT.

The CDR3 protein is CSASGRGEVQETQYF. In DNA form, the CDR3 reads TGCAGTGCTAGTGGCCGCGGTGAGGTACAAGAGACCCAGTACTTC. V usage is TRBV20-1 and J usage is TRBJ2-5; unclear D gene. The CDR3 loop spans 15 amino acids. Deletions cut 3 bases from V and 2 bases from J, with 16 bases between. The germline gives CDR1 DFQATT, CDR2 SNEGSKA (reference sequence).

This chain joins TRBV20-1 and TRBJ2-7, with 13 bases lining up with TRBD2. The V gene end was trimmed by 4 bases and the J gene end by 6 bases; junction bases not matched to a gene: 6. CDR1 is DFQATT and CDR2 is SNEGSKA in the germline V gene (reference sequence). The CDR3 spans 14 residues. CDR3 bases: TGCAGTGCTAAACTAGCGGGAGGGCCCTTCGAGCAGTACTTC. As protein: CSAKLAGGPFEQYF.

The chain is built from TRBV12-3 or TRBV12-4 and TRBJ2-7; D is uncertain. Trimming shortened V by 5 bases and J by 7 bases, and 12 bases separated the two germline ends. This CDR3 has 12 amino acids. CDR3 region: CASSPTPLEQYF. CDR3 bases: TGTGCCAGCAGTCCTACACCGTTGGAGCAGTACTTC.

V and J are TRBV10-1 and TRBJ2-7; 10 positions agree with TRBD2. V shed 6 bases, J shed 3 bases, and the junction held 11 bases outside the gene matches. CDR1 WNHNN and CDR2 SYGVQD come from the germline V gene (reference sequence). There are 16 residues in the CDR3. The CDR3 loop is CASSQRWLAGVYEQYF. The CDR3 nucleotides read TGCGCCAGCAGCCAGAGGTGGCTAGCGGGAGTCTACGAGCAGTACTTC.